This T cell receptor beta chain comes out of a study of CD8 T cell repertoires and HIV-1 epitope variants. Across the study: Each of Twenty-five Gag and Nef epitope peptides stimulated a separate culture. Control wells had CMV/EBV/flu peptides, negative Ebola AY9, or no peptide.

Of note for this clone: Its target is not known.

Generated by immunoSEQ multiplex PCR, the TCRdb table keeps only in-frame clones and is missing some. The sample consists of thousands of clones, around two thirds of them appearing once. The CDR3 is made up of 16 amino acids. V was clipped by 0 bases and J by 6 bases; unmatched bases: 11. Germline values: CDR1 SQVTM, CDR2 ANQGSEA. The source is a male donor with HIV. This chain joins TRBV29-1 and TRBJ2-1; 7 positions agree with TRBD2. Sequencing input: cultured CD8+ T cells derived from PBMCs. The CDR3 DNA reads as TGCAGCGTTGAAGATCTGGAGACTAGCTTGGCCAATGAGCAGTTCTTC. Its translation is CSVEDLETSLANEQFF.